A single sample is the source of the 29 T cell receptor beta chains below, sequenced in a study of PD-1 blockade in classical Hodgkin lymphoma. This table comes from immunoSEQ multiplex PCR, and its TCRdb copy is limited to in-frame clones, with some not included. The sample has roughly 16,000 clones, 75% to 90% seen once; the top ten hold 30% to 45%. Brentuximab vedotin exposure varied, and every patient relapsed after autologous stem cell transplantation. The sequenced sample was peripheral blood mononuclear cells (PBMCs), obtained before the second cycle of nivolumab. The receptor source for this set is a human donor with classical Hodgkin lymphoma.

The chain has TRBV28 and TRBJ1-5; no reliable D call. CDR3 size: 12 residues. Germline V gene sequence: CDR1 MDHEN, CDR2 SYDVKM. V lost 8 bases, J lost 9 bases, and 14 bases lay in between. As DNA, the CDR3 is TGTGCCAGCGGAGATATGCGGAGGCCCCAGCATTTT. As protein: CASGDMRRPQHF.

The chain couples TRBV6-5 to TRBJ1-2, with D possibly being TRBD1 (5 bases). Trimming cost V 9 bases and J 0 bases, with 8 bases left between them. CDR1 is MNHEY and CDR2 is SVGAGI in the germline V gene. This CDR3 spans 12 amino acids. The CDR3 sequence: CASKGSNYGYTF. The DNA for the CDR3 is TGTGCCAGTAAGGGGTCTAACTATGGCTACACCTTC.

The chain is built from TRBV18 and TRBJ2-7; D not certain. V lost 3 bases, J lost 0 bases, and 9 bases lay in between. The CDR3 covers 14 residues. Germline V gene data show CDR1 as KGHSH and CDR2 as LQKENI. The CDR3 protein is CASSPAGYSYEQYF. In nucleotides, the CDR3 is TGTGCCAGCTCACCTGCTGGTTACTCCTACGAGCAGTACTTC.

The chain recombines TRBV5-5 with TRBJ2-7, with TRBD1 as a possible D gene (7 bases). CDR3 length: 16 residues. Trimming cost V 0 bases and J 4 bases, with 17 bases left between them. Germline assignment: CDR1 SGHKS and CDR2 YYEKEE (reference sequence). This CDR3 is CASSLAGAGGIYEQYF. The CDR3 region has the DNA TGTGCCAGCAGCTTGGCCGGGGCAGGGGGGATATACGAGCAGTACTTC. Full variable domain (rest looked up from reference TRBV5-5 and TRBJ2-7): DAGVTQSPTHLIKTRGQQVTLRCSPISGHKSVSWYQQVLGQGPQFIFQYYEKEERGRGNFPDRFSARQFPNYSSELNVNALLLGDSALYLCASSLAGAGGIYEQYFGPGTRLTVT.

The rearrangement links TRBV6-5 to TRBJ1-1; D unclear. This CDR3 is 14 amino acids long. Germline V CDR1 and CDR2: MNHEY, SVGAGI. Between the trimmed V and J ends, which lost 5 bases and 4 bases, there was a span of 14 bases. The CDR3 nucleotides are TGTGCCAGCAGTCGGCCTTCCCGGGCCACTGAAGCTTTCTTT. This sequence encodes CASSRPSRATEAFF.

This chain uses TRBV25-1 with TRBJ2-7; the D gene is possibly TRBD1 (6 bases). CDR1 and CDR2 from the germline V gene are MGHDK and SYGVNS. V gave up 7 bases and J gave up 2 bases, with 12 bases separating them. The CDR3 totals 13 residues. In DNA form, the CDR3 reads TGTGCCAGCACCACGGACAGAACCTACGAGCAGTACTTC. As protein: CASTTDRTYEQYF.

This rearrangement joins TRBV9 to TRBJ2-1; D gene uncertain. V dropped 2 bases and J dropped 3 bases, with 9 bases sitting between them. Germline V gives CDR1 SGDLS, CDR2 YYNGEE. This CDR3 is 14 amino acids long. For the CDR3, the DNA is TGTGCCAGCAGCGTTGGACGGCTCTACAATGAGCAGTTCTTC. The encoded protein is CASSVGRLYNEQFF.

V usage is TRBV6-5 and J usage is TRBJ1-2, with TRBD1 as a possible D gene (6 bases). Germline CDR1 and CDR2: MNHEY and SVGAGI. The CDR3 spans 13 residues. Trimming stripped 6 bases from V and 2 bases from J, with 10 bases between. The CDR3 region has the DNA TGTGCCAGCAGCACGGGACAAAACTATGGCTACACCTTC. Its protein product is CASSTGQNYGYTF.

The chain has TRBV6-6 and TRBJ1-1; weak D call: TRBD1 (5 bases). CDR3 length: 14 amino acids. Deletions cut 6 bases from V and 3 bases from J, with 14 bases between. The germline V gene has CDR1 MNHNY and CDR2 SVGAGI (reference sequence). CDR3 in amino acids: CASRIGTLDTEAFF. The CDR3 DNA reads TGTGCCAGCAGAATTGGGACGTTGGACACTGAAGCTTTCTTT.

This rearrangement joins TRBV6-5 to TRBJ1-2; TRBD1 agrees at 7 bases. The V and J ends lost 8 bases and 8 bases, in that order; junction bases with no gene match: 11. CDR1 MNHEY and CDR2 SVGAGI come from the germline V gene. The CDR3 sequence is 13 residues long. The CDR3 nucleotides read TGTGCCAGCGCCCCACGATCGGACAGGGGCTACACCTTC. Protein product: CASAPRSDRGYTF.

CDR3 sequence reads: CASCGGLGTDTQYF. CDR3 DNA sequence: TGTGCCAGCTGTGGGGGCCTGGGGACAGATACGCAGTATTTT. The V gene is TRBV6-1, the J gene TRBJ2-3; D is perhaps TRBD1 (6 bases). V lost 8 bases to trimming and J lost 3 bases, with 15 bases between them. This CDR3 region has 14 residues. Germline-derived CDR1 and CDR2 are MNHNS and SASEGT.

This chain uses TRBV6-5 with TRBJ2-7; 9 bases line up with TRBD1. The germline CDR1 and CDR2 sequences are MNHEY and SVGAGI. With V trimmed by 6 bases and J by 4 bases, 7 bases remained unmatched. This CDR3 region has 14 residues. CDR3 in amino acids: CASRSGTGLYEQYF. DNA of the CDR3: TGTGCCAGCAGGTCCGGGACAGGGCTATACGAGCAGTACTTC.

The chain joins TRBV19 to TRBJ1-3; 9 bases match TRBD1. Losses at the gene ends were 9 bases for V and 2 bases for J; bases not matched to a gene: 2. The germline CDR1 and CDR2 sequences are LNHDA and SQIVND (reference sequence). The CDR3 loop spans 13 amino acids. The CDR3 protein is CASRDRAGNTIYF. The CDR3 coding sequence is TGTGCCAGCAGGGACAGGGCTGGAAACACCATATATTTT.

This clone qualifies as medium-sized. The sample has other DNA sequences that encode this CDR3 too. The chain couples TRBV6-1 to TRBJ1-3, with D maybe TRBD1 (6 bases). The germline V and J ends were trimmed by 3 bases and 0 bases, with 9 bases remaining between them. CDR3 size: 15 residues. The V gene's germline CDR1 is MNHNS and CDR2 SASEGT. CDR3 loop: CASSEDRNSGNTIYF. CDR3 sequence (DNA): TGTGCCAGCAGTGAGGACAGAAACTCTGGAAACACCATATATTTT.

The V call is TRBV29-1, the J call TRBJ1-1, with 9 positions matching TRBD1. This CDR3 spans 17 amino acids. V shed 4 bases and J 5 bases; nucleotides not matched to a gene: 17. Germline lookup yields CDR1 SQVTM and CDR2 ANQGSEA. The CDR3 sequence is CSVALRDRVVWKTEAFF. As DNA, the CDR3 is TGCAGCGTTGCTCTCCGGGACAGGGTGGTGTGGAAAACTGAAGCTTTCTTT.

V is TRBV5-6 and J is TRBJ2-3, with 12 bases aligning to TRBD2. The length of the CDR3 is 19 residues. V lost 5 bases, J lost 1 base, and 14 bases stayed unmatched. Germline V gene sequence: CDR1 SGHDT, CDR2 YYEEEE. For the CDR3, the DNA is TGTGCCAGCAGAAAAAAGGGCCTAGCGGGAGGGCCGGGCACAGATACGCAGTATTTT. It translates to CASRKKGLAGGPGTDTQYF.

The chain uses TRBV7-8 and TRBJ1-2; tentatively, D is TRBD1 (5 bases). V lost 4 bases, J lost 0 bases, and 6 bases lay in between. Germline values: CDR1 SGHVS, CDR2 FQNEAQ. This CDR3 region has 13 residues. DNA of the CDR3: TGTGCCAGCAGCTGGACACCTAACTATGGCTACACCTTC. Amino acids: CASSWTPNYGYTF. Full variable domain (outside the CDR3, taken from reference TRBV7-8 and TRBJ1-2): GAGVSQSPRYKVAKRGQDVALRCDPISGHVSLFWYQQALGQGPEFLTYFQNEAQLDKSGLPSDRFFAERPEGSVSTLKIQRTQQEDSAVYLCASSWTPNYGYTFGSGTRLTVV.

The chain uses TRBV9 and TRBJ2-7; no definite D call. The V gene lost 0 bases and the J gene lost 2 bases, with 6 bases spanning the gap. Per the germline V gene, CDR1 is SGDLS and CDR2 is YYNGEE. This CDR3 has 13 amino acids. In DNA form, the CDR3 reads TGTGCCAGCAGCGTAGGAGGACCCTACGAGCAGTACTTC. It encodes CASSVGGPYEQYF.

The rearrangement joins TRBV7-8 to TRBJ1-1; D unresolved. The CDR3 runs 14 residues. Deletions cut 1 base from V and 4 bases from J, with 10 bases between. Germline V gene sequence: CDR1 SGHVS, CDR2 FQNEAQ. The DNA for the CDR3 is TGTGCCAGCAGCTTAGAGTTGGGGAGCACTGAAGCTTTCTTT. Translation gives CASSLELGSTEAFF.

In this sample, this clone turned up a few times. The chain links TRBV29-1 to TRBJ2-5, with 10 bases matching TRBD1. V shed 5 bases and J 6 bases; nucleotides not matched to a gene: 9. The CDR3 extends over 14 amino acids. Germline CDR1 SQVTM, CDR2 ANQGSEA. This CDR3 is CSVPRTGGEKTQYF. The CDR3 DNA follows: TGCAGCGTTCCTAGGACAGGGGGGGAAAAGACCCAGTACTTC.

This clone turned up a few times. This chain joins TRBV6-1 and TRBJ2-1; weak D call: TRBD1 (6 bases). The CDR3 covers 15 residues. The germline gives CDR1 MNHNS, CDR2 SASEGT. V was cut by 5 bases and J by 0 bases, with 11 bases left in between. The DNA for the CDR3 is TGTGCCAGCAGTACGACAGGTTACTCCTACAATGAGCAGTTCTTC. Translating it yields CASSTTGYSYNEQFF.

This clone was observed once. The V gene is TRBV9, the J gene TRBJ2-7; 12 bases agree with TRBD1. V dropped 0 bases and J dropped 6; count of bases not matched to a gene: 7. This CDR3 is built from 16 residues. CDR1 and CDR2 (germline): SGDLS, YYNGEE. The CDR3 DNA follows: TGTGCCAGCAGCGTAGATCCGGGACAGGGGGCCTCCGAGCAGTACTTC. Translation gives CASSVDPGQGASEQYF.

The chain has TRBV19 and TRBJ1-4; no clear D. The germline V and J ends were trimmed by 8 bases and 8 bases, with 12 bases remaining between them. The CDR3 covers 12 residues. CDR1 is LNHDA, CDR2 SQIVND, per germline (reference sequence). The CDR3 loop reads CASWGAYEKLFF. The CDR3 DNA is TGTGCCAGTTGGGGAGCGTACGAAAAACTGTTTTTT. The full variable domain, completed using reference TRBV19 and TRBJ1-4, is DGGITQSPKYLFRKEGQNVTLSCEQNLNHDAMYWYRQDPGQGLRLIYYSQIVNDFQKGDIAEGYSVSREKKESFPLTVTSAQKNPTAFYLCASWGAYEKLFFGSGTQLSVL.

V is TRBV2 and J is TRBJ1-4; D is undetermined. The ends were cut back, 7 bases at V and 4 bases at J, with 10 bases in the middle. The germline gives CDR1 SNHLY, CDR2 FYNNEI. This CDR3 spans 13 amino acids. The CDR3, as DNA: TGTGCCAGCATGGGATGGGGTAATGAAAAACTGTTTTTT. Amino acids: CASMGWGNEKLFF.

This clone was recorded a few times. The gene calls are TRBV7-9 and TRBJ1-1; maybe TRBD1 (6 bases). Germline V gene data show CDR1 as SEHNR and CDR2 as FQNEAQ (reference sequence). Trimming removed 5 bases at V and 4 bases at J, with 20 bases between. The CDR3 loop spans 16 amino acids. This CDR3 reads CASSPTGGLGGTEAFF. CDR3 DNA sequence: TGTGCCAGCAGCCCGACGGGGGGGCTCGGCGGCACTGAAGCTTTCTTT.

The chain uses TRBV27 and TRBJ2-2; D is ambiguous. CDR1 is MNHEY, CDR2 SMNVEV, per germline (reference sequence). The CDR3 is 14 amino acids. V dropped 4 bases and J dropped 1 base, with 7 bases sitting between them. CDR3 sequence reads: CASSSDQNTGELFF. CDR3 nucleotides: TGTGCCAGCAGTTCGGACCAGAACACCGGGGAGCTGTTTTTT.

This chain uses TRBV6-1 with TRBJ1-2; D is unclear. Trimming left V 8 bases short and J 0 bases short, with 10 bases between. Per the germline V gene, CDR1 is MNHNS and CDR2 is SASEGT. This CDR3 region has 13 residues. The CDR3 region is CASGRTSNYGYTF. The CDR3 DNA follows: TGTGCCAGCGGGCGTACATCTAACTATGGCTACACCTTC.

In its sample, this clone was seen once. The chain recombines TRBV5-4 with TRBJ2-2, with 14 positions matching TRBD2. The length of the CDR3 is 15 residues. Germline V gene sequence: CDR1 SGHNT, CDR2 YYREEE (reference sequence). The ends lost 7 bases at V and 4 bases at J; junction bases unmatched: 3. CDR3 sequence (DNA): TGTGCCAGCGGACTAGCGGGGGGAGTCACCGGGGAGCTGTTTTTT. Translated, it gives CASGLAGGVTGELFF.

This sequence joins TRBV6-5 and TRBJ2-1, with D tentatively TRBD2 (6 bases). This CDR3 is 11 amino acids long. Trimming removed 11 bases from V and 7 bases from J, with 12 bases in between. CDR1 and CDR2 (germline): MNHEY, SVGAGI. For the CDR3, the DNA is TGTGCCCCCGGCGCGGGAAATGAGCAGTTCTTC. It yields the protein CAPGAGNEQFF.